Sequencing of this T cell receptor beta chain was carried out in a study of blood T cell repertoires in COVID-19. Study-wide context: The origin of the acute and convalescent COVID-19 samples was the United States, Italy and Spain. Sources were T cells, B-cell-depleted T cells, or PBMCs; the material itself was cDNA or gDNA.

As originally analysed: Estimates of nucleated cell counts were drawn from the amplification of reference gene primers. Repertoires were generated with immunoSEQ multiplex PCR, while TCRdb's copy carries only in-frame clones and drops some. The DNA was the basis for D and trimming; V, J and clone size are from that table. This sample has more than 13,000 clones, with roughly 87% found just once. This TCR was sampled from a human donor in a cohort sampled during active COVID-19. The sample taken for sequencing was peripheral blood.

CDR3 coding DNA: TGTGCCAGCAGCCCTGGGACAGGGAGCAACGAGCAGTACTTC. It yields the protein CASSPGTGSNEQYF. The chain carries TRBV7-2 and TRBJ2-7; 9 bases are shared with TRBD1. There are 14 residues in the CDR3. With V trimmed by 5 bases and J by 5 bases, 7 bases remained unmatched. Germline V CDR1 and CDR2: SGHTA, FQGNSA.